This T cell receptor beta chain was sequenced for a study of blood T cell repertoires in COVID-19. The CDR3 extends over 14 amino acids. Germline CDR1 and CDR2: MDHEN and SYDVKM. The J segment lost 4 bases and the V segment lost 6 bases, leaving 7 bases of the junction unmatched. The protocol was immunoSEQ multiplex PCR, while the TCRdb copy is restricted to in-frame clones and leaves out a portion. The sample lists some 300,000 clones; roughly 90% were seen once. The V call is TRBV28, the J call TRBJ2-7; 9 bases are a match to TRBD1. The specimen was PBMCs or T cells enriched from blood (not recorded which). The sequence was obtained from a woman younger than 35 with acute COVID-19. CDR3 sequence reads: CASSLQGALYEQYF. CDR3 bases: TGTGCCAGCAGCCTACAGGGGGCCCTTTACGAGCAGTACTTC.